In its sample, the clone carrying this T cell receptor (beta chain) was seen a few times. This sample is drawn from a study of a mutant IDH1 vaccine in newly diagnosed glioma. Between the trimmed V and J ends, which lost 0 bases and 1 base, there was a span of 7 bases. The CDR3 is 14 residues long. Per germline, CDR1 SGDLS and CDR2 YYNGEE. Libraries were prepared by immunoSEQ multiplex PCR; TCRdb keeps only in-frame clonotypes and omits some of them. The sample has about 63,000 clones, about 86% seen once; the top ten hold about 4.8%. Time point meaning: baseline, week 1 (first vaccination visit). Indicated treatment: pre-vaccination baseline after standard-of-care therapy.

The genes are TRBV9 and TRBJ1-1, with D possibly TRBD1 on 5 matching bases. This TCR was sampled from a woman aged 18 to 35 with glioma. Some clones in this sample may be carry-over from other donors' samples. The sequencing here drew on peripheral blood mononuclear cells (PBMCs), taken from a glioma patient treated with radiotherapy, temozolomide or both. The CDR3 nucleotides are TGTGCCAGCAGCGTAGGGGGGTGGAACACTGAAGCTTTCTTT. This codes for CASSVGGWNTEAFF.